These 21 T cell receptor beta chains came from one sample sequenced in a study of T cells in Graves' hyperthyroidism and ophthalmopathy. Amplification of TCR beta CDR3 regions was performed using RNA transcripts as template. HTBI primers drove first-round RT-PCR of the TCR CDR3. TCRdb fed the multiplex PCR reads into MiXCR, producing one record per CDR3 protein. The sample has around 560,000 distinct CDR3 sequences; 16% are singletons. The sample consisted of blood. These receptors were collected from a woman between 18 and 29 years old with Graves' hyperthyroidism.

This clonotype occurred many times. The chain carries TRBV2 and TRBJ1-5; D is unresolved. From germline, CDR1 is SNHLY and CDR2 FYNNEI. V dropped 6 bases and J dropped 0 bases, with 15 bases sitting between them. There are 16 residues in the CDR3. The CDR3 sequence is CASSGSKIISNQPQHF. CDR3 bases: TGTGCCAGCAGCGGTAGCAAAATTATTAGCAATCAGCCCCAGCATTTT.

The rearrangement links TRBV10-1 to TRBJ1-1; D gene uncertain. Trimming took off 9 bases at V and 1 base at J, with 15 bases between the two ends. Germline V gene data show CDR1 as WNHNN and CDR2 as SYGVQD (reference sequence). This CDR3 has 14 residues. CDR3 sequence reads: CASNPLAGNTEAFF. The CDR3 region has the DNA TGCGCCAGTAACCCGTTAGCGGGGAACACTGAAGCTTTCTTT.

The sample holds many counts of this clonotype. The chain links TRBV29-1 to TRBJ2-3; 10 bases fit TRBD1. After removal of 6 bases from V and 1 base from J, the junction contained 4 bases not matched to a gene. The CDR3 is 14 amino acids. CDR1 is SQVTM, CDR2 ANQGSEA, per germline. CDR3 DNA sequence: TGCAGCGTGGCCGGGACAGGGGGCACAGATACGCAGTATTTT. This translates into CSVAGTGGTDTQYF.

The rearrangement joins TRBV11-2 to TRBJ2-1, with TRBD2 matching 9 bases. Per germline, CDR1 SGHAT and CDR2 FQNNGV. V shed 2 bases and J 7 bases; nucleotides not matched to a gene: 12. The CDR3 length is 17 residues. In nucleotides, the CDR3 is TGTGCCAGCAGCTTACGAGACCCGGGACTAGCCTGGAATGAGCAGTTCTTC. This translates into CASSLRDPGLAWNEQFF.

This sequence joins TRBV25-1 and TRBJ2-1; 12 positions agree with TRBD2. CDR1 is MGHDK, CDR2 SYGVNS, per germline. Trimming removed 7 bases from V and 3 bases from J; junction bases left unmatched: 4. The CDR3 length is 15 residues. CDR3 sequence reads: CASITTSGSYNEQFF. In DNA, the CDR3 is TGTGCCAGCATCACGACTAGCGGGAGCTACAATGAGCAGTTCTTC.

This clonotype was observed a few times. This chain links TRBV4-2 with TRBJ2-7; 7 bases are shared with TRBD1. Germline lookup yields CDR1 LGHNA and CDR2 YNFKEQ. CDR3 length equals 12 residues. J lost 6 bases, V lost 3 bases, and 2 bases had no gene match. CDR3 region: CASSHRDSEQYF. The DNA for the CDR3 is TGTGCCAGCAGCCACCGGGACAGCGAGCAGTACTTC.

This clonotype was recorded a few times. The J gene is TRBJ2-1, the V gene TRBV10-3, with no clear D. The CDR3 extends over 12 amino acids. The V end was cut by 2 bases, the J end by 7 bases, with 6 bases between. Germline V gives CDR1 ENHRY, CDR2 SYGVKD. The CDR3 is CAISEETNEQFF. DNA for the CDR3: TGTGCCATCAGTGAGGAGACAAATGAGCAGTTCTTC.

The rearrangement links TRBV20-1 to TRBJ2-7; D is perhaps TRBD1 (6 bases). The V end was cut by 8 bases, the J end by 4 bases, with 15 bases between. The germline V gene has CDR1 DFQATT and CDR2 SNEGSKA (reference sequence). The CDR3 totals 12 residues. The CDR3 DNA sequence: TGCAGTACAAGACCAGGGGCTTACGAGCAGTACTTC. Protein sequence: CSTRPGAYEQYF.

This clonotype appeared a few times. The chain couples TRBV18 to TRBJ1-2; 7 bases agree with TRBD1. This CDR3 is 15 amino acids long. The germline V gene has CDR1 KGHSH and CDR2 LQKENI. J lost 4 bases, V lost 0 bases, and 5 bases had no gene match. CDR3 residues: CASSPPAGGGYGYTF. The CDR3 nucleotides read TGTGCCAGCTCACCACCGGCAGGGGGGGGCTATGGCTACACCTTC. Using reference TRBV18 and TRBJ1-2 for the parts outside the CDR3, the full variable domain is NAGVMQNPRHLVRRRGQEARLRCSPMKGHSHVYWYRQLPEEGLKFMVYLQKENIIDESGMPKERFSAEFPKEGPSILRIQQVVRGDSAAYFCASSPPAGGGYGYTFGSGTRLTVV.

The table lists this clonotype with many counts. The rearrangement uses TRBV7-9 and TRBJ2-3; TRBD2 matches 7 bases. The CDR3 length is 14 residues. J lost 8 bases, V lost 3 bases, and 8 bases had no gene match. In germline, CDR1 is SEHNR, CDR2 FQNEAQ (reference sequence). CDR3 nucleotide sequence: TGTGCCAGCAGCTTGGGAGGGGTTTACGGTACGCAGTATTTT. The encoded protein is CASSLGGVYGTQYF.

This clonotype occurred a few times. Here the CDR3 reads CASSLVPGQGLSPLHF. The CDR3 DNA is TGTGCCAGCAGCTTAGTACCGGGACAGGGACTTTCACCCCTCCACTTT. The rearrangement uses TRBV7-8 and TRBJ1-6; 9 bases match TRBD1. The V gene's germline CDR1 is SGHVS and CDR2 FQNEAQ. CDR3 size: 16 residues. V lost 1 base to trimming and J lost 9 bases; unmatched junction nucleotides: 7.

The CDR3 here is CASSRKVEELFF. The CDR3 region has the DNA TGTGCCAGTAGTAGGAAAGTGGAGGAGCTGTTTTTT. The V and J genes are TRBV19 and TRBJ2-2; D is undetermined. Deletions cut 4 bases from V and 10 bases from J, with 10 bases between. The CDR3 length is 12 residues. CDR1 LNHDA and CDR2 SQIVND come from the germline V gene (reference sequence).

The gene calls are TRBV20-1 and TRBJ2-3; 13 bases fit TRBD2. Germline V lookup: CDR1 DFQATT, CDR2 SNEGSKA (reference sequence). The CDR3 totals 17 residues. V gave up 3 bases and J gave up 4 bases; unmatched junction bases: 10. The CDR3 loop is CSARAPLAGGGPDTQYF. DNA of the CDR3: TGCAGTGCTAGGGCGCCACTAGCGGGAGGGGGCCCAGATACGCAGTATTTT.

Details on this clonotype: A read error may account for a junction end that differs from germline. The V gene is TRBV18, the J gene TRBJ1-2; tentative D call: TRBD1 (5 bases). Germline V gene data show CDR1 as KGHSH and CDR2 as LQKENI. This CDR3 spans 15 amino acids. The CDR3 is CASSPPGDSGSGCTF. The CDR3 coding sequence is TGTGCCAGCTCACCACCGGGAGACAGTGGCTCTGGCTGCACCTTC.

Notes on this clonotype: A much larger clone lies one base from this, so it may be a read error. This chain links TRBV3-1 with TRBJ1-2; possibly TRBD1 for D (5 bases). This CDR3 is 15 amino acids long. CDR1 and CDR2 (germline): LGHDT, YNNKEL (reference sequence). This CDR3 is CASSPRTSLNYGFTF. CDR3 coding DNA: TGTGCCAGCAGCCCCCGGACATCTCTGAACTATGGCTTCACCTTC.

The chain combines TRBV6-2 or TRBV6-3 with TRBJ2-4; 9 nucleotides agree with TRBD2. Per germline, CDR1 MNHEY and CDR2 SVGEGT. The CDR3 runs 17 residues. V shed 4 bases and J 0 bases; nucleotides not matched to a gene: 7. The chain's CDR3 is CASSSHRLAEAKNIQYF. The DNA for the CDR3 is TGTGCCAGCAGTTCGCATAGACTAGCGGAAGCCAAAAACATTCAGTACTTC.

There are a few counts of this clonotype. J is TRBJ1-5 and V is TRBV27, with 8 bases lining up with TRBD1. From germline, CDR1 is MNHEY and CDR2 SMNVEV (reference sequence). The trim removed 3 bases at V and 7 bases at J, leaving 5 bases unmatched. The CDR3 contains 14 residues. In DNA form, the CDR3 reads TGTGCCAGCAGTTTTCAGGGGGCTGAACAGCCCCAGCATTTT. Protein product: CASSFQGAEQPQHF.

This clonotype was seen at least ten times. The chain has TRBV6-6 and TRBJ2-5, with no clear D. Germline CDR1 reads MNHNY; CDR2 reads SVGAGI (reference sequence). V was shortened by 2 bases and J by 2 bases, with 12 bases between the two germline ends. The CDR3 totals 15 residues. The CDR3 region has the DNA TGTGCCAGCAGTTACCTCCGCCGCACACAAGAGACCCAGTACTTC. This gives the protein CASSYLRRTQETQYF.

The chain recombines TRBV7-6 with TRBJ2-1; the match to TRBD2 covers 9 bases. Per the germline V gene, CDR1 is SGHVS and CDR2 is FNYEAQ. The CDR3 consists of 16 residues. Trimming removed 1 base from V and 3 bases from J; junction bases left unmatched: 4. The CDR3 here is CASSLVVAGDYNEQFF. In DNA, the CDR3 is TGTGCCAGCAGCTTAGTAGTAGCGGGAGACTACAATGAGCAGTTCTTC.

This clonotype has just one count. J is TRBJ1-5 and V is TRBV6-2 or TRBV6-3; no definite D call. Per the germline V gene, CDR1 is MNHEY and CDR2 is SVGEGT. V lost 4 bases to trimming and J lost 3 bases, with 7 bases between them. The CDR3 is 13 residues long. In DNA, the CDR3 is TGTGCCAGCAGTTGGGAAACCAATCAGCCCCAGCATTTT. Translated, it gives CASSWETNQPQHF.

The J gene is TRBJ1-4, the V gene TRBV4-1; D possibly corresponds to TRBD1 (5 bases). The CDR3 length is 15 residues. Trimming shortened V by 0 bases and J by 8 bases, and 13 bases separated the two germline ends. Per the germline V gene, CDR1 is MGHRA and CDR2 is YSYEKL. The CDR3 reads CASSQEGRGREKLFF. The CDR3 bases are TGCGCCAGCAGCCAAGAGGGAAGGGGTCGAGAAAAACTGTTTTTT.